Listed below are T cell receptor beta chains from one sample, sequenced in a study of blood T cell repertoires in COVID-19. Here immunoSEQ multiplex PCR was the method, and the copy in TCRdb shows in-frame clones only, minus some. The sample records approximately 120,000 clones, about 85% being singletons. The sequenced sample was peripheral blood. These receptors came from a woman of 80 years or more with acute or convalescent COVID-19. CDR3s include the opening cysteine and the closing phenylalanine or tryptophan. The D gene is left open where the match is weak. Some rows have no size entry. The others give once, few or many, or a class for an expanded clone.

J	D	size	V	CDR3	DNA
TRBJ1-5	TRBD1	-	TRBV28	CASSPVRTGGRQPQHF	TGTGCCAGCAGTCCCGTTAGGACAGGGGGCCGGCAGCCCCAGCATTTT
TRBJ1-6	TRBD1	once	TRBV19	CASSAGTGNSPLHF	TGTGCCAGTAGTGCCGGGACAGGGAATTCACCCCTCCACTTT
TRBJ1-2	-	-	TRBV12-3/TRBV12-4	CASSGGGYTF	TGTGCCAGCAGTGGCGGTGGCTACACCTTC
TRBJ2-1	-	once	TRBV15	CATSRDRGNNEQFF	TGTGCCACCAGCAGAGATAGAGGGAACAATGAGCAGTTCTTC
TRBJ1-5	-	few	TRBV6-5	CASMGRSSNQPQHF	TGTGCCAGCATGGGCCGCTCTAGCAATCAGCCCCAGCATTTT
TRBJ1-5	-	-	TRBV18	CASSPGRNQPQHF	TGTGCCAGCTCACCGGGGAGAAATCAGCCCCAGCATTTT
TRBJ2-5	TRBD1	-	TRBV14	CASSQDTTGLETQYF	TGTGCCAGCAGCCAAGATACGACAGGGTTAGAGACCCAGTACTTC
TRBJ2-1	TRBD2	once	TRBV4-3	CASSQILGTSLGGEQFF	TGCGCCAGCAGCCAAATCCTTGGGACTAGCCTGGGGGGTGAGCAGTTCTTC
TRBJ2-6	-	-	TRBV7-2	CASSLGAGAGSGANVLTF	TGTGCCAGCAGCTTAGGGGCGGGGGCCGGCTCTGGGGCCAACGTCCTGACTTTC
TRBJ1-4	-	-	TRBV6-5	CASRDGRGNEKLFF	TGTGCCAGCAGGGACGGACGGGGTAACGAAAAACTGTTTTTT
TRBJ2-1	-	-	TRBV5-8	CASGRTGYNEQFF	TGTGCCAGCGGCAGGACTGGGTACAATGAGCAGTTCTTC
TRBJ2-3	-	-	TRBV7-8	CASSLRFSDTQYF	TGTGCCAGCAGCTTGCGGTTCTCAGATACGCAGTATTTT
TRBJ2-1	-	-	TRBV9	CASSVGKGEQFF	TGTGCCAGCAGCGTAGGAAAGGGGGAGCAGTTCTTC
TRBJ1-1	-	-	TRBV7-2	CASSSSFLNTEAFF	TGTGCCAGCAGCTCTAGCTTTTTGAACACTGAAGCTTTCTTT
TRBJ2-6	TRBD2	-	TRBV4-1	CASSHSGAGANVLTF	TGCGCCAGCAGCCATAGCGGGGCTGGGGCCAACGTCCTGACTTTC
TRBJ2-3	TRBD2	-	TRBV6-2/TRBV6-3	CASSPSGGPDTQYF	TGTGCCAGCAGCCCTTCGGGGGGGCCAGATACGCAGTATTTT
TRBJ1-3	TRBD1	-	TRBV9	CASSGRPGGFSGNTIYF	TGTGCCAGCAGCGGCCGTCCAGGGGGTTTCTCTGGAAACACCATATATTTT
TRBJ1-2	-	-	TRBV3-1/TRBV3-2	CATSTGGYGYTF	TGTGCCACCTCAACCGGGGGCTATGGCTACACCTTC
TRBJ1-5	TRBD1	-	TRBV6-1	CASSEWGQSGNQPQHF	TGTGCCAGCAGTGAATGGGGACAGTCGGGTAATCAGCCCCAGCATTTT
TRBJ2-5	TRBD2	-	TRBV5-1	CASSVAGKETQYF	TGCGCCAGCAGCGTAGCGGGGAAGGAGACCCAGTACTTC
TRBJ1-1	-	once	TRBV12-3/TRBV12-4	CASSRTHEAFF	TGTGCCAGCAGTCGCACTCATGAAGCTTTCTTT
TRBJ1-2	-	-	TRBV4-1	CASSQELRDYGYTF	TGCGCCAGCAGCCAAGAGCTCAGGGACTATGGCTACACCTTC
TRBJ1-6	-	-	TRBV5-5	CASSPPRNSPLHF	TGTGCCAGCAGCCCACCGCGCAATTCACCCCTCCACTTT
TRBJ2-2	TRBD2	-	TRBV11-2	CASSLSGGVYTGELFF	TGTGCCAGCAGCTTAAGCGGGGGAGTTTACACCGGGGAGCTGTTTTTT
TRBJ1-6	TRBD1	-	TRBV5-1	CASSTQTGENSPLHF	TGCGCCAGCAGCACCCAGACAGGGGAGAATTCACCCCTCCACTTT
TRBJ1-6	-	-	TRBV7-2	CASSLGGPQLSPLHF	TGTGCCAGCAGCTTAGGTGGGCCTCAGCTTTCACCCCTCCACTTT
TRBJ2-7	-	-	TRBV7-9	CASSSWRADLPYEQYF	TGTGCCAGCAGCTCCTGGAGAGCGGATCTTCCATACGAGCAGTACTTC
TRBJ1-2	TRBD1	-	TRBV5-1	CASSQSGTGGGYTF	TGCGCCAGCAGCCAGAGTGGGACAGGGGGCGGCTACACCTTC
TRBJ2-2	-	-	TRBV6-5	CASRDINTGELFF	TGTGCCAGCAGGGACATTAACACCGGGGAGCTGTTTTTT
TRBJ2-2	TRBD1	few	TRBV7-9	CASSLVAFFGTGNTGELFF	TGTGCCAGCAGCTTAGTTGCTTTTTTCGGGACAGGGAACACCGGGGAGCTGTTTTTT
TRBJ1-2	-	once	TRBV10-3	CATFSNRENRYGYTF	TGTGCCACCTTCAGTAACAGGGAAAATCGATATGGCTACACCTTC
TRBJ2-7	-	-	TRBV5-1	CASSLVGTVSSYEQYF	TGCGCCAGCAGCTTGGTTGGTACGGTTAGCTCCTACGAGCAGTACTTC
TRBJ1-6	TRBD1	-	TRBV4-2	CASSQSPGQGISPLHF	TGTGCCAGCAGCCAATCTCCGGGACAGGGCATTTCACCCCTCCACTTT
TRBJ1-5	-	-	TRBV6-5	CASSYAGQPQHF	TGTGCCAGCAGTTACGCAGGGCAGCCCCAGCATTTT
TRBJ2-1	-	-	TRBV5-1	CASSALGVSSYNEQFF	TGCGCCAGCAGCGCGCTCGGGGTAAGCTCCTACAATGAGCAGTTCTTC
TRBJ1-3	-	few	TRBV6-5	CASSPGRGSGNTIYF	TGTGCCAGTTCCCCGGGGCGGGGCTCTGGAAACACCATATATTTT
TRBJ2-5	TRBD2	-	TRBV5-1	CASRPSASGTIVPQYF	TGCGCCAGCAGGCCTAGCGCGTCCGGGACTATCGTTCCCCAGTACTTC
TRBJ2-3	-	-	TRBV3-1/TRBV3-2	CASSLTRVPDTQYF	TGTGCCAGCAGCCTGACTAGGGTCCCAGATACGCAGTATTTT
TRBJ1-5	TRBD1	once	TRBV18	CASSSSTGNSNQPQHF	TGTGCCAGCTCATCCTCGACAGGGAATAGCAATCAGCCCCAGCATTTT
TRBJ1-4	-	once	TRBV2	CASRLTGMANEKLFF	TGTGCCAGCAGACTAACAGGGATGGCCAATGAAAAACTGTTTTTT
TRBJ1-1	-	-	TRBV7-7	CASSLYMNTEAFF	TGTGCCAGCAGCTTATATATGAACACTGAAGCTTTCTTT
TRBJ1-3	TRBD1	-	TRBV19	CASSNYRGSRGNTIYF	TGTGCCAGTAGTAACTACAGGGGATCAAGAGGAAACACCATATATTTT